What follows describes a single T cell receptor (beta chain). No antigen is known for it. The V gene lost 0 bases and the J gene lost 1 base, with 7 bases spanning the gap. There are 15 residues in the CDR3. The germline gives CDR1 SGHNT, CDR2 YYREEE (reference sequence). It was with 60 Vbeta and 13 Jbeta primers that the PCR ran. The repertoire was sequenced with immunoSEQ multiplex PCR; TCRdb's copy has only in-frame clones and lacks some. The sample holds around 130,000 clones; roughly 80% are singletons and the top ten take 1.5%. This sample is part of a study of cytomegalovirus exposure and HLA in healthy donors. General study points: Using the classifier, cytomegalovirus status was reportedly diagnosed with high specificity and sensitivity.

This clonotype was obtained from a woman aged 18-35 years in good health and CMV-seronegative. Sequencing used PBMCs. V gene TRBV5-4 combines with J gene TRBJ2-2; weak D call: TRBD1 (5 bases). In nucleotides, the CDR3 is TGTGCCAGCAGCTTGGGAGACAGGAACACCGGGGAGCTGTTTTTT. Its protein is CASSLGDRNTGELFF.